A single count supports the clone carrying this TCR beta chain. Trimming shortened V by 2 bases and J by 6 bases, and 5 bases separated the two germline ends. This CDR3 has 12 amino acids. The germline V gene encodes CDR1 ENHRY and CDR2 SYGVKD. The data originate from a study of blood T cell repertoires in COVID-19. Study in general: Material from acute and convalescent COVID-19 was sourced from the United States, Italy and Spain.

A Seattle source enrolled patients during active infection and followed them longitudinally. In the authors' workflow: Nucleated cell number was recorded as an estimate derived from reference gene primer amplification. Data came from immunoSEQ multiplex PCR; TCRdb stores just in-frame clones and leaves some out. The V and J calls and clone size come from that table; D and trimming were worked out from the DNA. The repertoire holds more than 200,000 clones, with 80% to 90% as singletons. The clonotype originates from a man aged 25 to 45 with COVID-19, enrolled during active disease. What was sequenced was peripheral blood. V usage is TRBV10-3 and J usage is TRBJ1-5; no firm D call. CDR3 bases: TGTGCCATCAGTGAGGAAGCTCAGCCCCAGCATTTT. It yields the protein CAISEEAQPQHF.